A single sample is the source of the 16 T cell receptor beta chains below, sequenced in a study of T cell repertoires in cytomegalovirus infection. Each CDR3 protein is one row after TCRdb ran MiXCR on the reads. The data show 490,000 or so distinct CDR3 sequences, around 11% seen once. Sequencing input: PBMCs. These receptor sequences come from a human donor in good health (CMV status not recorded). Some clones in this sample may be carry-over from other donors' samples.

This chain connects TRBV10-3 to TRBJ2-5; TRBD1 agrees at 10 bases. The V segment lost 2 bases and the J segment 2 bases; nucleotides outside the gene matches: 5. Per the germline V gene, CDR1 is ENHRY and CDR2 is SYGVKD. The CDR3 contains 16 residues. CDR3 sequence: CAISEHGTGAQETQYF. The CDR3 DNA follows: TGTGCCATCAGTGAGCACGGGACAGGGGCTCAAGAGACCCAGTACTTC.

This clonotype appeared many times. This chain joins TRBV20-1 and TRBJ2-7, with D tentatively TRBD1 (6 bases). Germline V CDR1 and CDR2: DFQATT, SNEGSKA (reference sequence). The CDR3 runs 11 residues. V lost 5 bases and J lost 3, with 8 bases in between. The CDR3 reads CSAWDNYEQYF. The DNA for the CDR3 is TGCAGTGCTTGGGACAACTACGAGCAGTACTTC.

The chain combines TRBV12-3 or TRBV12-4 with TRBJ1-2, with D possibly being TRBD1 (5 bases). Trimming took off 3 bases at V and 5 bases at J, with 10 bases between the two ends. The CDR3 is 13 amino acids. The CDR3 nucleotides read TGTGCCAGCAGTTTTACAGGTCAATATGGCTACACCTTC. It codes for CASSFTGQYGYTF.

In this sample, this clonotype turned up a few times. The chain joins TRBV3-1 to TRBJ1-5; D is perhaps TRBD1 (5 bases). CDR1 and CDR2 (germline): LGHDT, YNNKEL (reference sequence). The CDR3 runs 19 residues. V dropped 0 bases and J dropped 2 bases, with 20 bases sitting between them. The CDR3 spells CASSQEVGFPGGGNQPQHF. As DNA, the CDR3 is TGTGCCAGCAGCCAAGAAGTGGGTTTTCCGGGGGGAGGCAATCAGCCCCAGCATTTT.

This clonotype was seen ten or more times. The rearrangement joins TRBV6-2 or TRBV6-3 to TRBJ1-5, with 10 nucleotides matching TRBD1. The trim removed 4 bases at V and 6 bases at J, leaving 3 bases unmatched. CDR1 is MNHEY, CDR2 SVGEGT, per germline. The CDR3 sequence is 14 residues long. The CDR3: CASSSRTGGQPQHF. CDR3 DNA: TGTGCCAGCAGTTCACGGACAGGGGGTCAGCCCCAGCATTTT.

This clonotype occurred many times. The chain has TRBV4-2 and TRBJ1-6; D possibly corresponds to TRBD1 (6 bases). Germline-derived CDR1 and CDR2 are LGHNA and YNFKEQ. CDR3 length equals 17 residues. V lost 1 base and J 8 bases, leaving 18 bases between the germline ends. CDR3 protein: CASSQALGGLKDSPLHF. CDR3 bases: TGTGCCAGCAGCCAAGCTTTGGGGGGGCTAAAGGATTCACCCCTCCACTTT.

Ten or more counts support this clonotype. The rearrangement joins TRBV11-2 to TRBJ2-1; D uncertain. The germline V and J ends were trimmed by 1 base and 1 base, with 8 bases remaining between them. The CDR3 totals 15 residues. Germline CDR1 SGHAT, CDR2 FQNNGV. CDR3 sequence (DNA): TGTGCCAGCAGCTTAGCGGAAAGGTCCTACAATGAGCAGTTCTTC. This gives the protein CASSLAERSYNEQFF.

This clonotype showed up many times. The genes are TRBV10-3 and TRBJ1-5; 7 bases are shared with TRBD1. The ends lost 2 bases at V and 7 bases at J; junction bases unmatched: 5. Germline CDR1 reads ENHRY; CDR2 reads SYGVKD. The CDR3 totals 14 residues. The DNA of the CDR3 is TGTGCCATCAGTGAGGACAGGGAGGGACAGCCCCAGCATTTT. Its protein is CAISEDREGQPQHF.

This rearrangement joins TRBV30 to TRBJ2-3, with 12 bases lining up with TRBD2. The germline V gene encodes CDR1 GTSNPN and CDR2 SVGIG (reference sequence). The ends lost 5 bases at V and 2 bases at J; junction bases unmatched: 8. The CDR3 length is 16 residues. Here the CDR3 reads CAWGIWTSGDTDTQYF. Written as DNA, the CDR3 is TGTGCCTGGGGGATTTGGACTAGCGGGGACACAGATACGCAGTATTTT.

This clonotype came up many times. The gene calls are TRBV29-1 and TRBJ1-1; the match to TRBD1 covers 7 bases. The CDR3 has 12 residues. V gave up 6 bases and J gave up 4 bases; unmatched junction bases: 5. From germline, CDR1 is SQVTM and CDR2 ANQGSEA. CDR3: CSVPRGSTEAFF. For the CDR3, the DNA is TGCAGCGTCCCCAGGGGGTCCACTGAAGCTTTCTTT. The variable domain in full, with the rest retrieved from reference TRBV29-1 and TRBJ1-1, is SAVISQKPSRDICQRGTSLTIQCQVDSQVTMMFWYRQQPGQSLTLIATANQGSEATYESGFVIDKFPISRPNLTFSTLTVSNMSPEDSSIYLCSVPRGSTEAFFGQGTRLTVV.

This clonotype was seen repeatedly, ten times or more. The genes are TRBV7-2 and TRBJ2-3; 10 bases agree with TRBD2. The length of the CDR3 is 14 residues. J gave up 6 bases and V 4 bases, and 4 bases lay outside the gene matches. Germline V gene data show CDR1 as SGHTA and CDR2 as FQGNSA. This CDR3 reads CASSSSSGSDTQYF. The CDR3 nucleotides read TGTGCCAGCAGCTCCTCTAGCGGGAGTGATACGCAGTATTTT.

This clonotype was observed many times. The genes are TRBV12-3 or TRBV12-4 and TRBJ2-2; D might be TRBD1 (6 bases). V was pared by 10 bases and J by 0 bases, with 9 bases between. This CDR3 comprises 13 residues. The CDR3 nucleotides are TGTGCCAACCAGGGGTCGAACACCGGGGAGCTGTTTTTT. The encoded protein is CANQGSNTGELFF.

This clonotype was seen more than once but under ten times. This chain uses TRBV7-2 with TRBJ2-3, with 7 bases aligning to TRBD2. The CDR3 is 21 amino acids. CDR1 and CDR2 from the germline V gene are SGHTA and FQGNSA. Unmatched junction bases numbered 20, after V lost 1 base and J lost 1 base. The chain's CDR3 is CASSLVLARGRKRLGTDTQYF. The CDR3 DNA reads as TGTGCCAGCAGCTTAGTATTAGCGCGCGGGAGAAAGCGGTTGGGCACAGATACGCAGTATTTT.

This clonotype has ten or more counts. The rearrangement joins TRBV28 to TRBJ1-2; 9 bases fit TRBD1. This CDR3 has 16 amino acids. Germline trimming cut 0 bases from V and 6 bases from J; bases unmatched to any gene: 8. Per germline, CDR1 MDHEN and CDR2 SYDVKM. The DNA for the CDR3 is TGTGCCAGCAGTTTATGGGGGACAGGGCCCGCGGATGGCTACACCTTC. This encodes CASSLWGTGPADGYTF.

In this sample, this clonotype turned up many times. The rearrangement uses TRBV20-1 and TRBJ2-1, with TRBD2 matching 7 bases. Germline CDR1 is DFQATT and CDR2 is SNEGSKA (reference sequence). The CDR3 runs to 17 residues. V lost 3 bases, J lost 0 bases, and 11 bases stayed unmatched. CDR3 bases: TGCAGTGCTAGTTGGTTAGCGGGTTCTAGCTCCTACAATGAGCAGTTCTTC. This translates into CSASWLAGSSSYNEQFF.

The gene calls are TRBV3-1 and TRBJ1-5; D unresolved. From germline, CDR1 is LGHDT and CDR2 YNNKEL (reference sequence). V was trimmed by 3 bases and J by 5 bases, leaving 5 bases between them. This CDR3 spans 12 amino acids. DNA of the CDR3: TGTGCCAGCAGCCATTGGGATCAGCCCCAGCATTTT. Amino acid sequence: CASSHWDQPQHF. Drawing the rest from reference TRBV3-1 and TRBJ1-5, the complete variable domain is DTAVSQTPKYLVTQMGNDKSIKCEQNLGHDTMYWYKQDSKKFLKIMFSYNNKELIINETVPNRFSPKSPDKAHLNLHINSLELGDSAVYFCASSHWDQPQHFGDGTRLSIL.